This TCR beta chain was sequenced in a study of human T cells and chemical hapten exposure. As for the study in general: On about 2 cm by about 2 cm of upper inner arm skin, sensitization was performed with 2% DPC. DPC at 0.01% went onto the upper back in patch tests, read at 6 days. Study-level points and caveats: Clustering by CDR3 similarity yielded significantly more large clusters from expanded TCRs than controls.

The time point here: patch test 2, 6 weeks after DPC sensitization. Treatment meaning: therapeutic diphenylcyclopropenone sensitization with weekly scalp DPC. From the RACE reads, TCRdb called clonotypes with MiXCR, one entry per CDR3 protein. The sample carries about 95,000 distinct CDR3 sequences, about 10% recorded once. Details on this clonotype: Its cognate antigen is unknown.

The V and J ends lost 2 bases and 3 bases, in that order; junction bases with no gene match: 9. The CDR3 runs 17 residues. Germline V gene lookup returns CDR1 MNHEY and CDR2 SVGEGT. This specimen was whole blood, taken in connection with sensitization to the hapten diphenylcyclopropenone (DPC). The chain links TRBV6-2 or TRBV6-3 to TRBJ2-1, with TRBD2 identical over 8 bases. The TCR originated in a woman between 40 and 50 years old with alopecia areata. Some clones in this sample may be carry-over from other donors' samples. CDR3 in amino acids: CASSYGRLARGYNEQFF. CDR3 in DNA: TGTGCCAGCAGTTACGGCCGACTAGCGAGGGGCTACAATGAGCAGTTCTTC.